This T cell receptor (beta chain) was identified in a study of T cell repertoires in cytomegalovirus infection. Study-level information: Shared public TCR beta signatures pointed to both CMV infection and a matching HLA type.

Study outcomes and limitations: Predominance within the ex vivo response was attributable to HLA-C-restricted CMV-specific TCR beta clonotypes. Carriers of CMV plus the relevant HLA were identified by cumulative public TCR beta family frequency.

In this sample, this clonotype turned up a few times. The antigen remains unidentified. The CDR3 extends over 15 amino acids. Trimming removed 3 bases from V and 6 bases from J, with 15 bases in between. TCRdb reprocessed the reads with MiXCR, giving one entry per CDR3 protein. This table holds 290,000 or so distinct CDR3 sequences, roughly 23% found once. The sequenced sample was PBMCs. This clonotype originated in a human donor in good health (CMV status not recorded). Some clones in this sample may be carry-over from other donors' samples. The rearrangement links TRBV12-3 or TRBV12-4 to TRBJ1-5; D not resolved. The CDR3 coding sequence is TGTGCCAGCAGTTTGAACCACAAGGCTGGTCAGCCCCAGCATTTT. This sequence encodes CASSLNHKAGQPQHF.